This TCR beta chain was profiled in a study of T-cell reconstitution after alpha-beta-depleted transplantation in children. General study results and limits: At day 60, the high TCRbeta diversity found in some patients originated from recipient T cells and thymic progenitors that had survived. Reports say that about two months after transplant, the alpha-beta T cells came out of several hundred graft clones that had expanded.

The V end was cut by 3 bases, the J end by 2 bases, with 12 bases between. CDR1 DFQATT and CDR2 SNEGSKA come from the germline V gene (reference sequence). This CDR3 has 14 residues. As concerns this clonotype: As yet, its antigen is unknown.

Unique molecular identifiers were incorporated when the TCRbeta library was constructed. MiXCR, applied by TCRdb to the PCR reads, yields one record per CDR3 protein. The table shows 500,000 to 650,000 distinct CDR3 sequences, with over 10% occurring only once. The chain recombines TRBV20-1 with TRBJ2-3, with D possibly being TRBD2 (6 bases). The source material was PBMCs, mostly from graft donor cells, sampled 360 days after TCRalphabeta/CD19-depleted stem cell transplant. This TCR was recovered from a male patient between 10 and 17 years old who had a stem cell transplant for acute myeloid leukemia, so the T cells may come from the graft donor. CDR3 region: CSARRDSTTDTQYF. The CDR3 coding sequence is TGCAGTGCTAGGAGGGACTCTACCACAGATACGCAGTATTTT.